The rows below give T cell receptor beta chains drawn from one sample of a study of radiation and T cells in renal cell carcinoma. The assay was immunoSEQ multiplex PCR, and TCRdb's table has in-frame clones only and misses some. The sample holds some 150,000 clones, approximately 87% seen once. The sequences come from blood, collected from a patient whose treatment included radiotherapy and nephrectomy. These receptors were obtained from a woman aged 50 to 65 with renal cell carcinoma. Each CDR3 is given with its conserved first and last residue. D genes are given only for firm matches. The listing skips clone size in some rows; elsewhere it reads once, few, many or a size class.

J: TRBJ1-2; size: few; D: .; V: TRBV4-1; length: 15; CDR3: CASREHTGLHYGYTF; DNA: TGCGCCAGCAGGGAACACACAGGGTTGCACTATGGCTACACCTTC
J: TRBJ2-3; size: few; D: .; V: TRBV9; length: 13; CDR3: CASSVVQGDTQYF; DNA: TGTGCCAGCAGCGTAGTGCAGGGAGATACGCAGTATTTT
J: TRBJ1-3; size: .; D: .; V: TRBV9; length: 15; CDR3: CASSETLRTGNTIYF; DNA: TGTGCCAGCAGCGAGACCCTCCGAACCGGAAACACCATATATTTT
J: TRBJ2-2; size: once; D: TRBD1; V: TRBV6-6; length: 15; CDR3: CASTHGGQGTGELFF; DNA: TGTGCCAGCACCCATGGAGGACAGGGGACCGGGGAGCTGTTTTTT
J: TRBJ1-5; size: .; D: .; V: TRBV9; length: 14; CDR3: CASSSLPADQPQHF; DNA: TGTGCCAGCAGTTCACTACCTGCGGATCAGCCCCAGCATTTT
J: TRBJ2-7; size: .; D: .; V: TRBV30; length: 11; CDR3: CAWSSSFEQYF; DNA: TGTGCCTGGAGTTCGTCGTTCGAGCAGTACTTC
J: TRBJ2-7; size: .; D: .; V: TRBV7-9; length: 14; CDR3: CASSLDGRTYEQYF; DNA: TGTGCCAGCAGCTTAGACGGCCGAACCTACGAGCAGTACTTC
J: TRBJ1-1; size: .; D: .; V: TRBV7-2; length: 15; CDR3: CASSLSAGSGTEAFF; DNA: TGTGCCAGCAGCTTGTCGGCGGGTAGCGGCACTGAAGCTTTCTTT
J: TRBJ1-2; size: .; D: .; V: TRBV4-3; length: 15; CDR3: CASSQDRKAIYGYTF; DNA: TGCGCCAGCAGCCAAGATCGTAAAGCCATCTATGGCTACACCTTC
J: TRBJ2-6; size: .; D: .; V: TRBV7-7; length: 20; CDR3: CASSSPIGFWGVSGANVLTF; DNA: TGTGCTAGCAGCTCACCCATAGGTTTTTGGGGGGTTTCTGGGGCCAACGTCCTGACTTTC
J: TRBJ1-5; size: .; D: TRBD1; V: TRBV7-2; length: 15; CDR3: CASSLAGTGNQPQHF; DNA: TGTGCCAGCAGCTTAGCGGGGACAGGTAATCAGCCCCAGCATTTT
J: TRBJ2-7; size: .; D: .; V: TRBV15; length: 14; CDR3: CATSGSGNTYEQYF; DNA: TGTGCCACCAGTGGGTCGGGGAATACCTACGAGCAGTACTTC
J: TRBJ1-5; size: .; D: TRBD1; V: TRBV6-5; length: 13; CDR3: CASRPTGGQPQHF; DNA: TGTGCCAGCAGACCAACAGGGGGTCAGCCCCAGCATTTT
J: TRBJ1-1; size: .; D: .; V: TRBV11-2; length: 15; CDR3: CASSLLFGVGTEAFF; DNA: TGTGCCAGCAGCTTACTGTTCGGTGTTGGCACTGAAGCTTTCTTT
J: TRBJ2-1; size: .; D: .; V: TRBV6-5; length: 13; CDR3: CASSRADPNEQFF; DNA: TGTGCCAGCAGTCGAGCGGACCCCAATGAGCAGTTCTTC
J: TRBJ2-1; size: .; D: .; V: TRBV2; length: 14; CDR3: CASSDTSSYNEQFF; DNA: TGTGCCAGCAGTGATACCAGCTCCTACAATGAGCAGTTCTTC
J: TRBJ1-1; size: .; D: .; V: TRBV2; length: 14; CDR3: CASRPGDEFAEAFF; DNA: TGTGCCAGCCGACCGGGAGATGAATTCGCTGAAGCTTTCTTT
J: TRBJ1-2; size: .; D: .; V: TRBV29-1; length: 14; CDR3: CSVEVLGGDYGYTF; DNA: TGCAGCGTTGAAGTTCTTGGCGGGGACTATGGCTACACCTTC
J: TRBJ2-7; size: .; D: TRBD2; V: TRBV9; length: 15; CDR3: CASSLSGLGPYEQYF; DNA: TGTGCCAGCAGCCTCTCGGGACTAGGCCCCTACGAGCAGTACTTC
J: TRBJ2-7; size: .; D: .; V: TRBV5-1; length: 12; CDR3: CASRSTNYEQYF; DNA: TGCGCCAGCAGATCCACCAACTACGAGCAGTACTTC
J: TRBJ1-3; size: once; D: .; V: TRBV19; length: 13; CDR3: CASRPGVGNTIYF; DNA: TGTGCCAGCCGTCCGGGGGTGGGAAACACCATATATTTT
J: TRBJ1-4; size: .; D: .; V: TRBV18; length: 16; CDR3: CASSPSQDSTNEKLFF; DNA: TGTGCCAGCTCCCCCTCCCAAGACAGCACAAATGAAAAACTGTTTTTT